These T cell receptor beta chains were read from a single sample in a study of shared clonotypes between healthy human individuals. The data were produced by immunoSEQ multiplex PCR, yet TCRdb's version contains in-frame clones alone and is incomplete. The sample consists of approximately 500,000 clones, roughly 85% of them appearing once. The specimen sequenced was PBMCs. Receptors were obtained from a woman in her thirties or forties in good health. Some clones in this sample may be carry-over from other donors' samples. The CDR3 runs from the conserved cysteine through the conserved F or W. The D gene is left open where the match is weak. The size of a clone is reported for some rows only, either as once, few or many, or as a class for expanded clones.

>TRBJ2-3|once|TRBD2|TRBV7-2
CASSTLAGEGDTQYF
TGTGCCAGCAGCACACTAGCGGGGGAGGGAGATACGCAGTATTTT
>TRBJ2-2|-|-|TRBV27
CASLNLQGLGGELFF
TGTGCCAGCCTCAACCTACAGGGCCTTGGCGGGGAGCTGTTTTTT
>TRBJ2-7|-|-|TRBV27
CASSLFPLAGAYEQYF
TGTGCCAGCAGTTTATTCCCGCTAGCAGGGGCCTACGAGCAGTACTTC
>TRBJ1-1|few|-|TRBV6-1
CASSPHGETEAFF
TGTGCCAGCAGTCCCCACGGGGAGACTGAAGCTTTCTTT
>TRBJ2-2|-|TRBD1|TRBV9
CASSAEGARNTGELFF
TGTGCCAGCAGCGCCGAGGGGGCGCGGAACACCGGGGAGCTGTTTTTT
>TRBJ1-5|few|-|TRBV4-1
CASSQDRGRHQPQHF
TGCGCCAGCAGCCAAGATAGGGGCAGACATCAGCCCCAGCATTTT
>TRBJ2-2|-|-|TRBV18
CASSQSQGPTGELFF
TGTGCCAGCTCACAGTCCCAGGGGCCCACCGGGGAGCTGTTTTTT
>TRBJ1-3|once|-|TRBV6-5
CASSRRENTIYF
TGTGCCAGCAGCCGCAGGGAAAACACCATATATTTT
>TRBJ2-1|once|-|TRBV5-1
CASRAGRDSYNEQFF
TGCGCCAGCAGGGCAGGCAGGGACTCCTACAATGAGCAGTTCTTC
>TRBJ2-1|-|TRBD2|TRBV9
CASSYRTSGRSDEQFF
TGTGCCAGCAGCTACCGGACTAGCGGGAGGAGCGATGAGCAGTTCTTC
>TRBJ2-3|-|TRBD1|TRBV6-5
CASRTAGTGDTQYF
TGTGCCAGCCGCACGGCCGGGACAGGGGATACGCAGTATTTT
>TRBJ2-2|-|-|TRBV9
CASSLDSPGYTGELFF
TGTGCCAGCAGCTTAGACAGTCCAGGGTACACCGGGGAGCTGTTTTTT
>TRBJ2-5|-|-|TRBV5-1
CASSLVGYQETQYF
TGCGCCAGCAGCTTGGTGGGGTACCAAGAGACCCAGTACTTC
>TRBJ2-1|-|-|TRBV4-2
CASSQVPGASGNEQFF
TGTGCCAGCAGCCAAGTCCCCGGGGCAAGCGGCAATGAGCAGTTCTTC
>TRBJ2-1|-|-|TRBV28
CASLGNEQFF
TGTGCCAGCTTGGGAAATGAGCAGTTCTTC
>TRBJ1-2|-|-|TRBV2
CASRDTPYGYTF
TGTGCCAGCAGGGACACACCCTATGGCTACACCTTC
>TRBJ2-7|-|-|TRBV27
CASSLWAAGTYEQYF
TGTGCCAGCAGTTTATGGGCCGCCGGCACCTACGAGCAGTACTTC
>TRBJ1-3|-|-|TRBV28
CASSFYRSSGNTIYF
TGTGCCAGCAGTTTCTATCGGAGCTCTGGAAACACCATATATTTT
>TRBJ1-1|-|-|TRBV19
CASSIDSTGSNTEAFF
TGTGCCAGTAGTATAGATTCTACGGGTTCAAACACTGAAGCTTTCTTT
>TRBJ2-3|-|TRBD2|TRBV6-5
CASSSTSGSGTQYF
TGTGCCAGCAGTTCAACTAGCGGGAGCGGTACGCAGTATTTT
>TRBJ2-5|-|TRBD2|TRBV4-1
CASSQDISGVTSGTQETQYF
TGCGCCAGCAGCCAAGATATTTCAGGGGTGACTAGCGGGACCCAAGAGACCCAGTACTTC
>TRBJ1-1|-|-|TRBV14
CASSRSLTGLTEAFF
TGTGCCAGCAGCCGGTCTCTCACAGGGCTAACTGAAGCTTTCTTT
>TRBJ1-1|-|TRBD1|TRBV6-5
CASSYDGTGVTEAFF
TGTGCCAGCAGTTACGATGGGACAGGGGTCACTGAAGCTTTCTTT
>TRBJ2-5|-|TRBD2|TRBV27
CASSLSSGSGETQYF
TGTGCCAGCAGTTTGAGTAGCGGGAGTGGAGAGACCCAGTACTTC